The following is a TCR beta chain sequence with its context. Its antigen target is currently unknown. The record has no base qualities; no much larger clone is one base away. CDR1 and CDR2, per the germline V gene (reference sequence), are WNHNN and SYGVQD. The CDR3 runs 15 residues from the cysteine to the phenylalanine. The entry retains the CDR3 DNA only, 45 bases that are in frame from base 1. Trimming leaves V shorter by 2 bases and J shorter by 10 bases, with the junction holding 5 bases beyond the gene matches. Genomic DNA was extracted from sorted cells for sequencing of the TCRbeta CDR3 region. The immunoSEQ Assay was used to sequence the TCRbeta CDR3 regions. TCRdb provides this immuneACCESS table in a form limited to in-frame rearrangements. Some clones are lacking; in checked studies, under half of them reflect an unresolved V gene, and why the rest are absent is not known. In all, the sample holds 100,000 to 130,000 clones, and approximately 89% of those were seen once. Over 0.6% of the sample comes from the top ten.

The data were taken from a study of OX40 agonist ivuxolimab in advanced cancers. For the study in its entirety: Ivuxolimab was a fully human IgG2 agonistic monoclonal antibody targeting the costimulatory receptor OX40 (CD134). Intravenous ivuxolimab was administered to patients every 2 weeks at six dose levels: 0.01, 0.1, 0.3, 1.5, 3 and 10 mg/kg. Of the 50 to 55 patients in dose escalation, 19 had hepatocellular carcinoma, about 15 had melanoma, 9 had renal cell carcinoma and 9 had head and neck cancer. A male proportion of 70% to 90% and a mean age of around 60 years, ranging from roughly 20 to 80, were recorded for the dose-escalation cohort. Patients were allowed to have had prior anti-PD-1, anti-PD-L1 or anti-CTLA-4 therapy, and 30% to 40% of the dose-escalation patients had previously received checkpoint inhibitors. Partial responses were achieved by three dose-escalation patients, of whom one had hepatocellular carcinoma and two had cutaneous melanoma. The point of sequencing TCRbeta in the periphery was to test whether ivuxolimab changed TCR sequence diversity and drove clonal T-cell expansion. The paper reports the monotherapy dose-escalation portion (N of about 52 patients) of the phase I ivuxolimab trial.

Patients with a history of autoimmune disease or receiving systemic immunosuppression were excluded from the trial. Peripheral blood for TCR sequencing was drawn from every dose cohort at baseline, at cycle 4 day 1 and at cycle 7 day 1. Samples were obtained from an open-label, multicenter, first-in-human phase I dose-escalation trial of ivuxolimab. Adults with locally advanced or metastatic melanoma, renal cell, hepatocellular, or head and neck squamous cell carcinoma were enrolled in the trial. Before TCR sequencing, CD4+ T cells and CD8+ T cells were sorted from peripheral blood as separate populations. What the work shows at the level of the full study, not this receptor alone: Low levels of normalized T-cell clonal expansion were also shown by some nonresponding patients. The antigen specificity of the peripheral T cells that underwent clonal expansion was not determined. In the 0.1-3.0 mg/kg groups, partial responders had among the lowest normalized peripheral clonal expansion, particularly in CD8+ T cells. Clonal expansion of both CD4+ and CD8+ blood T cells was observed from baseline to week 6 at doses 0.1 to 3.0 mg/kg. After ivuxolimab, more expanded clones were found on average in CD8+ T cells than in CD4+ T cells.

This clonotype was obtained from an adult with an advanced solid tumor such as melanoma, head and neck, liver or kidney cancer. Specimen: CD4+ or CD8+ T cells sorted from blood, collected in a trial of the OX40 agonist ivuxolimab. The receptor chain draws on TRBV10-1 and TRBJ2-1; TRBD2 lines up with 13 middle nucleotides. The nucleotides are TGCGCCAGCAGTGAGGGGACTAGCGGGAAAGAGGAGCAGTTCTTC. The translation is CASSEGTSGKEEQFF.